One sample yielded the 19 T cell receptor beta chains listed below, sequenced in a study of OX40 agonist ivuxolimab in advanced cancers. The method was immunoSEQ multiplex PCR; TCRdb's version includes in-frame clones alone and lacks a portion of them. The sample includes just over 80,000 clones, over 75% of them seen just once. Sequences were derived from CD4+ or CD8+ T cells sorted from blood, sampled in a trial of the OX40 agonist ivuxolimab. Receptors originate from an adult with an advanced solid tumor such as melanoma, head and neck, liver or kidney cancer.

CDR3 region: CSVGGGNQPQHF. CDR3 DNA: TGCAGCGTTGGGGGCGGCAATCAGCCCCAGCATTTT. The chain uses TRBV29-1 and TRBJ1-5; possible D gene TRBD1, 5 bases. The CDR3 spans 12 residues. Germline CDR1 is SQVTM and CDR2 is ANQGSEA. V lost 4 bases and J lost 2, with 6 bases in between.

The rearrangement links TRBV7-2 to TRBJ2-1; TRBD2 matches at 8 bases. CDR3 length: 15 residues. Germline V gene sequence: CDR1 SGHTA, CDR2 FQGNSA. Losses at the gene ends were 5 bases for V and 4 bases for J; bases not matched to a gene: 7. Here the CDR3 DNA reads TGTGCCAGCAGCAAAACGGGGGGGACTTACAATGAGCAGTTCTTC. Translation: CASSKTGGTYNEQFF.

The V and J genes are TRBV5-1 and TRBJ2-7; no definite D call. With 4 bases removed from V and 3 bases from J, the gap between germline ends came to 17 bases. The CDR3 covers 15 residues. Per the germline V gene, CDR1 is SGHRS and CDR2 is YFSETQ. The DNA of the CDR3 is TGCGCCAGCAGCCCCCAAGCAGGCCCAAACTACGAGCAGTACTTC. Amino acids: CASSPQAGPNYEQYF.

This clone was detected once. The chain links TRBV14 to TRBJ2-7; 10 bases match TRBD2. Trimming at V came to 2 bases and at J to 6 bases, leaving 7 bases not matched to a gene. This CDR3 comprises 15 residues. Germline V gives CDR1 SGHDN, CDR2 FVKESK. CDR3 sequence: CASSQPGLARGEQYF. Here the CDR3 DNA reads TGTGCCAGCAGCCAACCGGGACTAGCGAGAGGCGAGCAGTACTTC. Full variable domain (rest looked up from reference TRBV14 and TRBJ2-7): EAGVTQFPSHSVIEKGQTVTLRCDPISGHDNLYWYRRVMGKEIKFLLHFVKESKQDESGMPNNRFLAERTGGTYSTLKVQPAELEDSGVYFCASSQPGLARGEQYFGPGTRLTVT.

This clone occurred a few times. This sequence joins TRBV18 and TRBJ1-1, with D unclear. This CDR3 contains 14 residues. Germline V gene data show CDR1 as KGHSH and CDR2 as LQKENI. V shed 2 bases and J shed 1 base, with 8 bases lying between them. CDR3 DNA: TGTGCCAGCTCACCAAACAGTAGGAACACTGAAGCTTTCTTT. Amino acid sequence: CASSPNSRNTEAFF.

CDR3 coding DNA: TGTGCCAGCAGTTTATTCCGGTCCCCGGGACAGGGTGAAGCTAGCAATCAGCCCCAGCATTTT. It translates to CASSLFRSPGQGEASNQPQHF. The genes are TRBV27 and TRBJ1-5; 9 bases map to TRBD1. The CDR3 runs 21 residues. V was clipped by 1 base and J by 0 bases; unmatched bases: 16. From germline, CDR1 is MNHEY and CDR2 SMNVEV (reference sequence).

The chain joins TRBV28 to TRBJ2-7; 7 nucleotides match TRBD1. The trim removed 2 bases at V and 2 bases at J, leaving 3 bases unmatched. CDR3 length: 14 amino acids. Germline-derived CDR1 and CDR2 are MDHEN and SYDVKM. The CDR3 sequence: CASSLRGPPYEQYF. The CDR3 nucleotides are TGTGCCAGCAGTTTAAGGGGGCCCCCCTACGAGCAGTACTTC.

CDR3 DNA sequence: TGCGCCAGCAGCCAGGACCCGGGGAGTAATTCACCCCTCCACTTT. Its translation: CASSQDPGSNSPLHF. The chain couples TRBV5-1 to TRBJ1-6; D ambiguous. This CDR3 contains 15 residues. CDR1 and CDR2 from the germline V gene are SGHRS and YFSETQ. V dropped 4 bases and J dropped 6 bases, with 14 bases sitting between them.

This sequence joins TRBV4-3 and TRBJ1-2; D is perhaps TRBD1 (6 bases). Germline CDR1 reads LGHNA; CDR2 reads YSLEER. V was pared by 3 bases and J by 3 bases, with 14 bases between. This CDR3 spans 15 amino acids. CDR3 residues: CASSHQGGGYYGYTF. DNA of the CDR3: TGCGCCAGCAGCCATCAGGGCGGGGGCTACTATGGCTACACCTTC.

The V and J genes are TRBV5-1 and TRBJ2-7; 11 positions agree with TRBD1. The length of the CDR3 is 14 residues. Germline assignment: CDR1 SGHRS and CDR2 YFSETQ. V shed 5 bases, J shed 3 bases, and the junction held 4 bases outside the gene matches. The DNA for the CDR3 is TGCGCCAGCAGTTCCGGGACAGGGGGCTACGAGCAGTACTTC. This codes for CASSSGTGGYEQYF.

The rearrangement uses TRBV27 and TRBJ2-7; D is perhaps TRBD2 (5 bases). CDR1 is MNHEY, CDR2 SMNVEV, per germline (reference sequence). The CDR3 sequence is 13 residues long. Between the trimmed V and J ends, which lost 5 bases and 4 bases, there was a span of 12 bases. The CDR3 DNA reads TGTGCCAGCAGTCTCCGGACTGGATACGAGCAGTACTTC. Amino acids: CASSLRTGYEQYF.

The genes are TRBV29-1 and TRBJ1-2; D might be TRBD1 (6 bases). CDR3 length: 15 amino acids. Germline-derived CDR1 and CDR2 are SQVTM and ANQGSEA. V was trimmed by 1 base and J by 8 bases, leaving 20 bases between them. The CDR3 coding sequence is TGCAGCGTTGAAGCCCCTTGGGGACACAAGGGGGGCTACACCTTC. Residues: CSVEAPWGHKGGYTF.

The rearrangement joins TRBV7-6 to TRBJ2-1, with 12 bases identical to TRBD2. This CDR3 comprises 16 residues. Trimming cost V 5 bases and J 6 bases; bases outside gene matches: 8. Germline lookup yields CDR1 SGHVS and CDR2 FNYEAQ. CDR3 coding DNA: TGTGCCAGCAGCCCCCGACTAGCGGGAGAGGGCAATGAGCAGTTCTTC. It translates to CASSPRLAGEGNEQFF.

The J gene is TRBJ2-1, the V gene TRBV7-2, with unresolved D. The CDR3 covers 14 residues. CDR1 SGHTA and CDR2 FQGNSA come from the germline V gene. V lost 5 bases and J lost 6, with 14 bases in between. CDR3 bases: TGTGCCAGCAGCCAAAGTTTATTCGGCAATGAGCAGTTCTTC. Its translation is CASSQSLFGNEQFF. The variable domain in full, completed from reference TRBV7-2 and TRBJ2-1, reads GAGVSQSPSNKVTEKGKDVELRCDPISGHTALYWYRQSLGQGLEFLIYFQGNSAPDKSGLPSDRFSAERTGGSVSTLTIQRTQQEDSAVYLCASSQSLFGNEQFFGPGTRLTVL.

The rearrangement joins TRBV7-9 to TRBJ2-7, with 10 bases fitting TRBD1. This CDR3 region has 14 residues. The germline gives CDR1 SEHNR, CDR2 FQNEAQ (reference sequence). The trim removed 3 bases at V and 5 bases at J, leaving 4 bases unmatched. The CDR3 region is CASSFWTGGNEQYF. The CDR3 DNA reads as TGTGCCAGCAGCTTTTGGACAGGGGGTAACGAGCAGTACTTC.

This chain links TRBV28 with TRBJ1-1; D perhaps matches TRBD1 (5 bases). The CDR3 covers 14 residues. Germline loops: CDR1 MDHEN, CDR2 SYDVKM. The V end was cut by 5 bases, the J end by 4 bases, with 14 bases between. DNA for the CDR3: TGTGCCAGCAGTCCGAGGGGAGGGGTCACTGAAGCTTTCTTT. This encodes CASSPRGGVTEAFF. The complete variable domain, with remaining parts taken from reference TRBV28 and TRBJ1-1, reads DVKVTQSSRYLVKRTGEKVFLECVQDMDHENMFWYRQDPGLGLRLIYFSYDVKMKEKGDIPEGYSVSREKKERFSLILESASTNQTSMYLCASSPRGGVTEAFFGQGTRLTVV.

This clone was found once. The chain joins TRBV14 to TRBJ2-4; 11 bases map to TRBD1. V shed 4 bases, J shed 2 bases, and the junction held 4 bases outside the gene matches. The CDR3 has 16 amino acids. Germline V gives CDR1 SGHDN, CDR2 FVKESK. CDR3 sequence (DNA): TGTGCCAGCAGCCCTAGGGACAGGGGGTCCAAAAACATTCAGTACTTC. The encoded protein is CASSPRDRGSKNIQYF.

This sequence joins TRBV28 and TRBJ1-4; D uncertain. Germline loops: CDR1 MDHEN, CDR2 SYDVKM. CDR3 size: 13 residues. V shed 6 bases and J shed 3 bases, with 8 bases lying between them. CDR3 sequence: CASRGGANEKLFF. CDR3 sequence (DNA): TGTGCCAGCAGGGGCGGAGCTAATGAAAAACTGTTTTTT.

This chain links TRBV10-2 with TRBJ2-1, with D perhaps TRBD1 or TRBD2 (5 bases each). CDR1 is WSHSY, CDR2 SAAADI, per germline. The V end lost 7 bases, the J end lost 0 bases, and 13 bases lay between the germline ends. This CDR3 region has 15 residues. CDR3 DNA sequence: TGCGCCAGCAAAACCGGGGCAAGCTCCTACAATGAGCAGTTCTTC. As protein: CASKTGASSYNEQFF.